Below, one T cell receptor (beta chain) is given with its context. Antigen: not known. The data are from a study of T cells expressing NK-cell markers. Study-level information: Underlying the TCR beta repertoires were sorted CD3+CD56+NKG2C+, CD3+CD56+NKG2C- and CD3+CD56-NKG2C+ T cells.

This CDR3 comprises 17 residues. The germline V gene encodes CDR1 GTSNPN and CDR2 SVGIG (reference sequence). Study-wide results and caveats: Top CD8+ clonotypes included the dominant CD3+CD56+NKG2C+ clonotypes in five to seven donors.

TCRdb re-called the 5' RACE reads, yielding one record per CDR3 amino acid sequence without DNA. Seen in this sample are just under 150,000 distinct CDR3 sequences; the ten most common clones hold more than 10%. The clonotype was recovered from a man between 18 and 29 years old in good health. Material: blood T cells: a sorted CD56 or NKG2C T cell subset, CD4+ or CD8+ T cells, or bulk PBMC T cells (not recorded which). The chain combines TRBV30 with TRBJ2-1; the TCRdb call, TRBD2, lacks DNA for checking. The CDR3 here is CAWSERTGTSGNGEQFF.